This entry features one T cell receptor beta chain sequence. Trimming cost V 0 bases and J 11 bases, with 10 bases left between them. The length of the CDR3 is 11 residues. Germline assignment: CDR1 DFQATT and CDR2 SNEGSKA (reference sequence). The sample is drawn from a study of blood T cell repertoires in COVID-19. For the study at large: The United States, Italy and Spain supplied acute and convalescent COVID-19 samples. Nucleic acid was either cDNA or gDNA, and it came from T cells, B-cell-depleted T cells, or PBMCs.

Study processing details: Estimates of nucleated cell counts were drawn from the amplification of reference gene primers. Assay used: immunoSEQ multiplex PCR; TCRdb lists only in-frame clones, some missing. For V, J and clone size, that table is used; D and trimming come from the DNA. The data contain a few hundred thousand clones, 88% of them singletons. Sequencing was performed on peripheral blood. The sequence came from a woman in her twenties or thirties with acute or convalescent COVID-19. The chain is built from TRBV20-1 and TRBJ1-2; D may be TRBD1 (5 bases). CDR3 nucleotide sequence: TGCAGTGCTAGAGATCTCGGGGGTTACACCTTC. This gives the protein CSARDLGGYTF.